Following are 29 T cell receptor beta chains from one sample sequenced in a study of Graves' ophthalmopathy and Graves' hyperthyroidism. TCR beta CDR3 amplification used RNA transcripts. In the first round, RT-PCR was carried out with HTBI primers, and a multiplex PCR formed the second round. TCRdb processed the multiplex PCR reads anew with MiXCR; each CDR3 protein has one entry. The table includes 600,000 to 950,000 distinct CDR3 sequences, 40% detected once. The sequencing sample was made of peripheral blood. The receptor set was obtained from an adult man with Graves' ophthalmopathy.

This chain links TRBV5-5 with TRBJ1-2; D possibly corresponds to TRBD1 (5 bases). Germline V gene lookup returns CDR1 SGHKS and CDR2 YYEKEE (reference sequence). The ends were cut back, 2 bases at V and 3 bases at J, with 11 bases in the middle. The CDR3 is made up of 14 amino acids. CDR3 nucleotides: TGTGCCAGCAGCTTTTTCGCGGGGGACTATGGCTACACCTTC. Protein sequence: CASSFFAGDYGYTF.

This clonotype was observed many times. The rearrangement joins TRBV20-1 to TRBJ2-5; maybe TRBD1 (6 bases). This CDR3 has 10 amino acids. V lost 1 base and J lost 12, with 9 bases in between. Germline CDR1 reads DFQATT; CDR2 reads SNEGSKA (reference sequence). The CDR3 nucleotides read TGCAGTGCTAGAGGACAGGTCGAGTACTTC. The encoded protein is CSARGQVEYF.

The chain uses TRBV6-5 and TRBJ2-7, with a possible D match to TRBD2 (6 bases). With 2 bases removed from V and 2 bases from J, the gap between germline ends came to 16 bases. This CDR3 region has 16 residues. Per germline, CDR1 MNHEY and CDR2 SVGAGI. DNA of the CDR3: TGTGCCAGCAGTTACGGGGCCCCTAGCGAAGCCTACGAGCAGTACTTC. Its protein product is CASSYGAPSEAYEQYF.

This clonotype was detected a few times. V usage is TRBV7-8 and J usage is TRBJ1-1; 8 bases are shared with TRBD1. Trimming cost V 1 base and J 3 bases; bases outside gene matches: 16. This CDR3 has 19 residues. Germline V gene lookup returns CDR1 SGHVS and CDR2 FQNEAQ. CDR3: CASSLGSQGAGFKYTEAFF. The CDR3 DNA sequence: TGTGCCAGCAGCTTAGGGAGTCAGGGGGCCGGCTTCAAATACACTGAAGCTTTCTTT.

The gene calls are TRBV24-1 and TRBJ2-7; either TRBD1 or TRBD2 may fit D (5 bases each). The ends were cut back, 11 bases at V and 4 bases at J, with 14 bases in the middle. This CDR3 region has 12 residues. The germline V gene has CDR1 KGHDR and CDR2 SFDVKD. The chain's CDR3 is CASRRDQYEQYF. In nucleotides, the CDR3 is TGTGCCAGCCGACGGGACCAATACGAGCAGTACTTC.

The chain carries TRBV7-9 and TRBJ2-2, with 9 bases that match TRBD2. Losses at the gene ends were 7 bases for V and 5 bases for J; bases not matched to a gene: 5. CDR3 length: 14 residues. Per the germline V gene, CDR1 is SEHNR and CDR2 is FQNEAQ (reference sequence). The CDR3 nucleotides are TGTGCCAGCACCCGCGGGGGGGGAACCGGGGAGCTGTTTTTT. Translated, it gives CASTRGGGTGELFF. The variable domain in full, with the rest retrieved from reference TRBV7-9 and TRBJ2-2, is DTGVSQNPRHKITKRGQNVTFRCDPISEHNRLYWYRQTLGQGPEFLTYFQNEAQLEKSRLLSDRFSAERPKGSFSTLEIQRTEQGDSAMYLCASTRGGGTGELFFGEGSRLTVL.

CDR3 DNA: TGTGCCAGCAGTCCGGGGGGGGGACATCGAATAGCGGGATCCCTCTTTGAGCAGTACTTC. As protein: CASSPGGGHRIAGSLFEQYF. The chain is built from TRBV25-1 and TRBJ2-7; 8 positions agree with TRBD2. The CDR3 has 20 amino acids. The germline V gene has CDR1 MGHDK and CDR2 SYGVNS. J gave up 7 bases and V 5 bases, and 28 bases lay outside the gene matches.

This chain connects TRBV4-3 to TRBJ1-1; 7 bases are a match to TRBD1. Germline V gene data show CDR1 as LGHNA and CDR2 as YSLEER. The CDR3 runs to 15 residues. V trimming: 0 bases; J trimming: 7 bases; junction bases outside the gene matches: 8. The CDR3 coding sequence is TGCGCCAGCAGCCAAGACCTTAACAGGGGTTATGAAGCTTTCTTT. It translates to CASSQDLNRGYEAFF.

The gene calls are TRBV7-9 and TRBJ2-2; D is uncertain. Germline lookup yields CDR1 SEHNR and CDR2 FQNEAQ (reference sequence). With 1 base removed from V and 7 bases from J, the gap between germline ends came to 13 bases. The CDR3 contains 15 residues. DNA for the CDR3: TGTGCCAGCAGCTTAGTGATTCAGGATGGCGGGGAGCTGTTTTTT. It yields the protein CASSLVIQDGGELFF.

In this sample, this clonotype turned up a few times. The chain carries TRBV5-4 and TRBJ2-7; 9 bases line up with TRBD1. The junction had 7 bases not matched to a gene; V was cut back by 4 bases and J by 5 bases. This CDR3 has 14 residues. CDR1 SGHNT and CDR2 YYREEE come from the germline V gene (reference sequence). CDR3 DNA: TGTGCCAGCAGCAACAGGGGGCTTGGGAACGAGCAGTACTTC. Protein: CASSNRGLGNEQYF.

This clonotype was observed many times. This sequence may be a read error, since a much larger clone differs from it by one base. CDR3 sequence (DNA): TGTGCCAACAGCGTAGTGGGACTACCACGGGAGACCCAGTACTTC. It is translated as CANSVVGLPRETQYF. This chain connects TRBV9 to TRBJ2-5, with TRBD2 matching over 7 bases. CDR3 length equals 15 residues. CDR1 and CDR2 from the germline V gene are SGDLS and YYNGEE.

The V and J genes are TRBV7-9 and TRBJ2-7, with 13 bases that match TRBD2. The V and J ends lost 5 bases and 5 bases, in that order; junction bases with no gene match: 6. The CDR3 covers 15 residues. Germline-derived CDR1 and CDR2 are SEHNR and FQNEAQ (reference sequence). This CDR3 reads CASSPGLAGTDEQYF. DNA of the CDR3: TGTGCCAGCAGCCCGGGACTAGCGGGGACCGACGAGCAGTACTTC. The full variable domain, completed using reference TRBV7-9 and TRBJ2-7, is DTGVSQNPRHKITKRGQNVTFRCDPISEHNRLYWYRQTLGQGPEFLTYFQNEAQLEKSRLLSDRFSAERPKGSFSTLEIQRTEQGDSAMYLCASSPGLAGTDEQYFGPGTRLTVT.

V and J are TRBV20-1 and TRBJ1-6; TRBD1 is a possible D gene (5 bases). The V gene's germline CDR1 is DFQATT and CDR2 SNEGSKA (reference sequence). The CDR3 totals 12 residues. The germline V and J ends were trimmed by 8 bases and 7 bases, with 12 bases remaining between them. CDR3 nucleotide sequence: TGCAGTCTTCCGACAGAGAATTCACCCCTCCACTTT. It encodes CSLPTENSPLHF.

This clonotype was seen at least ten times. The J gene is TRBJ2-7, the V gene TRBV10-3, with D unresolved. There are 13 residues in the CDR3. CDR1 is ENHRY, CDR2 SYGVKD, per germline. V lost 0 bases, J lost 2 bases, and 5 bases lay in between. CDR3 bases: TGTGCCATCAGTGAGTCTGCTGCCTACGAGCAGTACTTC. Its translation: CAISESAAYEQYF.

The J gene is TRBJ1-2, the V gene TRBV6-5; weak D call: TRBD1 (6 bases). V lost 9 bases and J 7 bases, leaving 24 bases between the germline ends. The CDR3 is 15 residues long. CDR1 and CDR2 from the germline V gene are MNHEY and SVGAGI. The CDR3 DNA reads TGTGCCAGTAAAAGTAGCCGGGACACCTTGGGTGGCTACACCTTC. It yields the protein CASKSSRDTLGGYTF.

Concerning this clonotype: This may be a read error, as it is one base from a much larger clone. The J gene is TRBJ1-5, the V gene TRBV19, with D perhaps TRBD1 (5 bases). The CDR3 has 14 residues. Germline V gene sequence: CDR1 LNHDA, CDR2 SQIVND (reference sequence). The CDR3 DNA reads TGTGCCAGTACCACTGGGGCGAGCAGTCAGCCCCAGCATTTT. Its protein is CASTTGASSQPQHF. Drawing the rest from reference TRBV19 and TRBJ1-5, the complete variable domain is DGGITQSPKYLFRKEGQNVTLSCEQNLNHDAMYWYRQDPGQGLRLIYYSQIVNDFQKGDIAEGYSVSREKKESFPLTVTSAQKNPTAFYLCASTTGASSQPQHFGDGTRLSIL.

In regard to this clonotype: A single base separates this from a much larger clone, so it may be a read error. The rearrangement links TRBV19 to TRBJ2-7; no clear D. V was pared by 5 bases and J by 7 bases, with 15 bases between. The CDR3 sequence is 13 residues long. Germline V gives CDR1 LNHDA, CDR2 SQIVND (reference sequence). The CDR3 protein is CASSGRRSCEQYF. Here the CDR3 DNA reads TGTGCCAGTAGTGGCCGCAGATCGTGTGAGCAGTACTTC.

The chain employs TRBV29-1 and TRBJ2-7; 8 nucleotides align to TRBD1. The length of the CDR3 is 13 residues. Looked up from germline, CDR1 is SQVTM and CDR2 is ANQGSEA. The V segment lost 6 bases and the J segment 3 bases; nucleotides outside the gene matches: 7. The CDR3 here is CSVQTGAIYEQYF. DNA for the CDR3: TGCAGCGTACAGACAGGGGCTATCTACGAGCAGTACTTC.

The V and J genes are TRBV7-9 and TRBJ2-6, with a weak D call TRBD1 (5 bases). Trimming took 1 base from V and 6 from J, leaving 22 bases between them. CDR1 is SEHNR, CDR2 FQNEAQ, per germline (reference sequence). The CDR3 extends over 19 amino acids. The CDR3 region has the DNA TGTGCCAGCAGCTTAGAACGCAGGGCCTATCCCGGGTTGGCCAACGTCCTGACTTTC. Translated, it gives CASSLERRAYPGLANVLTF.

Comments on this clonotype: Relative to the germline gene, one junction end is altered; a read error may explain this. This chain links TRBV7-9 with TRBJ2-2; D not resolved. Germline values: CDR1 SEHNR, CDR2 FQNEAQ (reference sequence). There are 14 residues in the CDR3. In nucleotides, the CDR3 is TGCGCCAGCAGCCGAAGCCAGTACACCGGGGAGCTGTTTTTT. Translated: CASSRSQYTGELFF.

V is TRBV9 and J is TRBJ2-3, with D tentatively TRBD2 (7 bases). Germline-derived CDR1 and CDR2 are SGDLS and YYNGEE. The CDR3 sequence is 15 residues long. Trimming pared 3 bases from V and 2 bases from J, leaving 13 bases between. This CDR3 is CASSDSGTHTDTQYF. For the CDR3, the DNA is TGTGCCAGCAGCGACAGCGGGACACACACAGATACGCAGTATTTT.

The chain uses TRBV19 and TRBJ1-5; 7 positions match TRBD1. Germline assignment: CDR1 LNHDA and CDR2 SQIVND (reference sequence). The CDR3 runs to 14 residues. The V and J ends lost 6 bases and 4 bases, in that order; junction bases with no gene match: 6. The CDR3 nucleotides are TGTGCCAGTAGGAAGGACAGGCGGAATCAGCCCCAGCATTTT. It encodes CASRKDRRNQPQHF.

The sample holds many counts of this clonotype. The CDR3 loop is CASRRTQGFTEAFF. DNA for the CDR3: TGTGCCAGCAGACGCACACAGGGTTTCACTGAAGCTTTCTTT. The rearrangement links TRBV6-5 to TRBJ1-1; D may be TRBD1 (6 bases). Germline CDR1 reads MNHEY; CDR2 reads SVGAGI. This CDR3 region has 14 residues. Trimming cost V 6 bases and J 4 bases, with 15 bases left between them.

The CDR3 spells CATSSSRGQGLSEQYF. In DNA, the CDR3 is TGTGCCACCAGCAGCTCCCGTGGACAGGGACTTTCCGAGCAGTACTTC. This rearrangement joins TRBV15 to TRBJ2-7, with 8 bases that match TRBD1. This CDR3 is built from 16 residues. Losses at the gene ends were 3 bases for V and 6 bases for J; bases not matched to a gene: 13. Germline V CDR1 and CDR2: LNHNV, YYDKDF (reference sequence).

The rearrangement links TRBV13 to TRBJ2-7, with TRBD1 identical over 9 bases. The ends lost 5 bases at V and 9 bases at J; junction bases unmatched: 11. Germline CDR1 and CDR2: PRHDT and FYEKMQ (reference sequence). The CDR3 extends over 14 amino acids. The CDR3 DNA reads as TGTGCCAGCAGCCAGGAGGGGACAGGGAGTCGGCAGTACTTC. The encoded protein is CASSQEGTGSRQYF.

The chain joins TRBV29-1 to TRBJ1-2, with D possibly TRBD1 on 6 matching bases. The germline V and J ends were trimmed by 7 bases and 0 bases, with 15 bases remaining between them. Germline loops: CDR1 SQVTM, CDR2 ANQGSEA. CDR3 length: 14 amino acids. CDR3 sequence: CSGGGGTTNYGYTF. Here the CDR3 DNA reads TGCAGCGGTGGTGGGGGGACAACTAACTATGGCTACACCTTC.

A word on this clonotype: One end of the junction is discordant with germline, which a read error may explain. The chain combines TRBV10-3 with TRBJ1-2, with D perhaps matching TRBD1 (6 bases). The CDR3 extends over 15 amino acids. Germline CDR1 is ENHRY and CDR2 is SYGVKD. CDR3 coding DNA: TGTGCCAGCAGTCCACCTAGACAGGACCGGAATGGCTACACCTTC. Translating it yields CASSPPRQDRNGYTF.

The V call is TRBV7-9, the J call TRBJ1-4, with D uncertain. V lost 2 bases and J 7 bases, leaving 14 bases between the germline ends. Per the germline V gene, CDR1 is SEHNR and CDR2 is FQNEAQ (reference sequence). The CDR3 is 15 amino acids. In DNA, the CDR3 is TGTGCCAGCAGCTTAACTCCTCGGAACACTGAAAAACTGTTTTTT. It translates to CASSLTPRNTEKLFF.

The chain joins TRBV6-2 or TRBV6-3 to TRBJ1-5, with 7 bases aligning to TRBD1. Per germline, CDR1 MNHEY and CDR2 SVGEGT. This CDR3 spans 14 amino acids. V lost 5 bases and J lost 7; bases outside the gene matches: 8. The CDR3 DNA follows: TGTGCCAGCAGTGGAAGGGGGCTTAGGCAGCCCCAGCATTTT. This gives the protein CASSGRGLRQPQHF.